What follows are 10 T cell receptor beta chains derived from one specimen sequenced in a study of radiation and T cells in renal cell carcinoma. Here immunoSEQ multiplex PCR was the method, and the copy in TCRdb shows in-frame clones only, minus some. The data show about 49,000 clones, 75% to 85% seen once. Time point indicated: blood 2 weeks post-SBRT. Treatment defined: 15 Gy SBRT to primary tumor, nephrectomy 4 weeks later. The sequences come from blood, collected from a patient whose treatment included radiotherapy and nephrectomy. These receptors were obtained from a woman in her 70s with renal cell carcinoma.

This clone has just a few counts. CDR3 bases: TGCGCCAGCAGCTTACAGGGCTTCCAAGAGACCCAGTACTTC. It encodes CASSLQGFQETQYF. The chain links TRBV4-1 to TRBJ2-5; D might be TRBD1 (6 bases). Germline CDR1 reads MGHRA; CDR2 reads YSYEKL. Between the trimmed V and J ends, which lost 5 bases and 1 base, there was a span of 11 bases. The CDR3 is made up of 14 amino acids.

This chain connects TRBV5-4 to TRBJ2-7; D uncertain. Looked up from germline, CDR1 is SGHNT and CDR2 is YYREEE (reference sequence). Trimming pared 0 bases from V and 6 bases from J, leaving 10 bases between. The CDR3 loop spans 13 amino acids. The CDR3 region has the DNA TGTGCCAGCAGCTTGGACTTGGGTCGCGAGCAGTACTTC. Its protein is CASSLDLGREQYF.

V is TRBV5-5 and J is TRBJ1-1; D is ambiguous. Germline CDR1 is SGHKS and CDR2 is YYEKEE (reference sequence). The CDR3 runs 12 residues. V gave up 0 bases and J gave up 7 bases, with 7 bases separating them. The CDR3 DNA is TGTGCCAGCAGCTTGGCCGACGGTGAAGCTTTCTTT. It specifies CASSLADGEAFF.

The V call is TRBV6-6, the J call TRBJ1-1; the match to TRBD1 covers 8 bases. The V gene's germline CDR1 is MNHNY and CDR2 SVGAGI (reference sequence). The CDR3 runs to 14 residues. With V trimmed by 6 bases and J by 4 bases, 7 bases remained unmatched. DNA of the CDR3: TGTGCCAGCAGACCGACAGGGGACATCACTGAAGCTTTCTTT. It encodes CASRPTGDITEAFF.

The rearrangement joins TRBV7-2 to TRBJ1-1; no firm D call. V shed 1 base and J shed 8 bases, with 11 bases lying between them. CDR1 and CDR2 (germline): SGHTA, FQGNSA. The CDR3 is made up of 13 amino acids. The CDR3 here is CASSLVEQGEAFF. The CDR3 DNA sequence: TGTGCCAGCAGCTTAGTGGAGCAAGGGGAAGCTTTCTTT. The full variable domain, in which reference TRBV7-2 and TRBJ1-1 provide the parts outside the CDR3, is GAGVSQSPSNKVTEKGKDVELRCDPISGHTALYWYRQSLGQGLEFLIYFQGNSAPDKSGLPSDRFSAERTGGSVSTLTIQRTQQEDSAVYLCASSLVEQGEAFFGQGTRLTVV.

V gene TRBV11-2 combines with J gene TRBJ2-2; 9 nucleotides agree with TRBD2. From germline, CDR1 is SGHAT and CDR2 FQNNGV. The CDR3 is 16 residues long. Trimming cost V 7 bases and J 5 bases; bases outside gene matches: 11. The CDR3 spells CASKNPGLAQTGELFF. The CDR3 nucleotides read TGTGCCAGCAAGAATCCGGGACTAGCCCAAACCGGGGAGCTGTTTTTT.

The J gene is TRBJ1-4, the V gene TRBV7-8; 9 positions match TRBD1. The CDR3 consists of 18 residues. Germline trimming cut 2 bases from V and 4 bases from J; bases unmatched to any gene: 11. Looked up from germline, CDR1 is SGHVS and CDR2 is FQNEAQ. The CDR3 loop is CASSLRVQQGAFNEKLFF. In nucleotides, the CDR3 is TGTGCCAGCAGCTTAAGGGTTCAACAGGGGGCGTTTAATGAAAAACTGTTTTTT.

This CDR3 reads CAWTPSRVRNQPQHF. The CDR3 DNA is TGTGCCTGGACCCCTTCGCGGGTAAGGAATCAGCCCCAGCATTTT. The V call is TRBV30, the J call TRBJ1-5; no clear D. V lost 4 bases, J lost 4 bases, and 17 bases lay in between. Germline-derived CDR1 and CDR2 are GTSNPN and SVGIG (reference sequence). The CDR3 is 15 residues long.

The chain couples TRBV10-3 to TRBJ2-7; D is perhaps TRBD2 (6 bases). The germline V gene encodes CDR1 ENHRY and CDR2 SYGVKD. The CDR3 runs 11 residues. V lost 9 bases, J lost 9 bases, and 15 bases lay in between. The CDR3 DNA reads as TGTGCCATTTCCACCGGGACTCTGCAGTACTTC. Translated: CAISTGTLQYF.

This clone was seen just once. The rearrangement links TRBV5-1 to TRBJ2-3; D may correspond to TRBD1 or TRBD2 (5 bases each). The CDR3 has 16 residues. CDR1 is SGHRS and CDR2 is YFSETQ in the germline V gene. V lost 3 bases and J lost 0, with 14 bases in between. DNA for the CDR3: TGCGCCAGCAGCTGGACTCGGGACCCGAGCACAGATACGCAGTATTTT. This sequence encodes CASSWTRDPSTDTQYF. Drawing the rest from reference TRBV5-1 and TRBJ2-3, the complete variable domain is KAGVTQTPRYLIKTRGQQVTLSCSPISGHRSVSWYQQTPGQGLQFLFEYFSETQRNKGNFPGRFSGRQFSNSRSEMNVSTLELGDSALYLCASSWTRDPSTDTQYFGPGTRLTVL.